Only a few counts were recorded for the clone carrying this T cell receptor (beta chain). The CDR3 contains 15 residues. CDR1 is SEHNR and CDR2 is FQNEAQ in the germline V gene (reference sequence). Between the trimmed V and J ends, which lost 2 bases and 4 bases, there was a span of 14 bases. The data were taken from a study of blood T cell repertoires in COVID-19. Turning to the study itself: From the United States, Italy and Spain came samples of acute and convalescent COVID-19. The cDNA or gDNA used as material had been derived from T cells, B-cell-depleted T cells, or PBMCs.

As originally analysed: Using reference gene primer amplification, nucleated cell counts were estimated. Assay used: immunoSEQ multiplex PCR; TCRdb lists only in-frame clones, some missing. V, J and clone size were drawn from that table, and D and trimming were deduced from the DNA. The sample shows about 75,000 clones, around nine tenths of them seen only once. The chain links TRBV7-9 to TRBJ1-2, with D perhaps TRBD1 (5 bases). The sequenced sample consisted of peripheral blood. This TCR was sampled from a human donor in a cohort sampled during active COVID-19. The CDR3 reads CASSLLGASGYGYTF. CDR3 bases: TGTGCCAGCAGCTTACTTGGGGCGAGTGGCTATGGCTACACCTTC.